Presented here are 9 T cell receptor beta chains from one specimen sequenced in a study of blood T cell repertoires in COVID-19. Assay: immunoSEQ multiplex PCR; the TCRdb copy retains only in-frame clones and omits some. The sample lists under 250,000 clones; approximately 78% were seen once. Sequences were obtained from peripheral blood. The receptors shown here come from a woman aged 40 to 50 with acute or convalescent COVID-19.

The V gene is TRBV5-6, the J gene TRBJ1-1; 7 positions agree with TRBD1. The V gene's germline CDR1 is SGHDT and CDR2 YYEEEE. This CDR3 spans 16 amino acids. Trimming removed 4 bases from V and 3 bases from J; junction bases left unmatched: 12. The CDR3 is CASSLLFDQGDTEAFF. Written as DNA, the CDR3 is TGTGCCAGCAGCCTATTATTCGACCAGGGGGACACTGAAGCTTTCTTT.

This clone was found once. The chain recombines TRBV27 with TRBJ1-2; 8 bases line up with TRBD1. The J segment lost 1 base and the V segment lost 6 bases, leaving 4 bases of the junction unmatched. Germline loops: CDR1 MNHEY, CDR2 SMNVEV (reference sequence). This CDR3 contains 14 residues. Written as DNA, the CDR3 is TGTGCCAGCAGCAGGGACAGGTGTAACTATGGCTACACCTTC. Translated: CASSRDRCNYGYTF.

CDR3 amino acids: CATSDLGAGVSTDTQYF. The CDR3 DNA sequence: TGTGCCACCAGTGATTTAGGCGCGGGAGTAAGTACAGATACGCAGTATTTT. This chain uses TRBV24-1 with TRBJ2-3, with 7 nucleotides matching TRBD2. Trimming cost V 1 base and J 3 bases; bases outside gene matches: 9. Germline CDR1 and CDR2: KGHDR and SFDVKD. The CDR3 spans 17 residues.

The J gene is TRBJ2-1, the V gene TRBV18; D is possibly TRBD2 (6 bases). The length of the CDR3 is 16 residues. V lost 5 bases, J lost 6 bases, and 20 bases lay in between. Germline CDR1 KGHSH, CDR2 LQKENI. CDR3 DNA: TGTGCCAGCTCAGCATCCACTAGCCCAATAGGCAATGAGCAGTTCTTC. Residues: CASSASTSPIGNEQFF.

CDR3 bases: TGTGCCAGCAGCTTAAGAGGGGGAGGGTGGGGTAGTGGAAACACCATATATTTT. It specifies CASSLRGGGWGSGNTIYF. The chain recombines TRBV7-2 with TRBJ1-3, with D maybe TRBD1 (6 bases). CDR1 SGHTA and CDR2 FQGNSA come from the germline V gene. With 2 bases removed from V and 3 bases from J, the gap between germline ends came to 20 bases. The CDR3 spans 18 residues. Full variable domain (missing parts from reference TRBV7-2 and TRBJ1-3): GAGVSQSPSNKVTEKGKDVELRCDPISGHTALYWYRQSLGQGLEFLIYFQGNSAPDKSGLPSDRFSAERTGGSVSTLTIQRTQQEDSAVYLCASSLRGGGWGSGNTIYFGEGSWLTVV.

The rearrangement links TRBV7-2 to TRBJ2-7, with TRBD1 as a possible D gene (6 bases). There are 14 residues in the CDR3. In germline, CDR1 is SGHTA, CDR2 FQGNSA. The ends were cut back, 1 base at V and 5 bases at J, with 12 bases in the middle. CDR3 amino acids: CASSLGNRENEQYF. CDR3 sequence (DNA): TGTGCCAGCAGCTTAGGAAACAGGGAAAACGAGCAGTACTTC.

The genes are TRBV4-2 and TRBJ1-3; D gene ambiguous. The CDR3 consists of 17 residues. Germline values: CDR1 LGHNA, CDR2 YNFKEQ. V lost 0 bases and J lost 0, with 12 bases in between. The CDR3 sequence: CASSQEILPSSGNTIYF. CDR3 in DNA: TGTGCCAGCAGCCAAGAGATTCTACCGAGCTCTGGAAACACCATATATTTT.

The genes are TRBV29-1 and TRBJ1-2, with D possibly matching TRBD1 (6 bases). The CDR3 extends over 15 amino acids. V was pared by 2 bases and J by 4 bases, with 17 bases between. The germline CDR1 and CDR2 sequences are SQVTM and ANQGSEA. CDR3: CSVEKGRGGSYGYTF. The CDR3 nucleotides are TGCAGCGTTGAAAAAGGAAGGGGGGGCTCCTATGGCTACACCTTC.

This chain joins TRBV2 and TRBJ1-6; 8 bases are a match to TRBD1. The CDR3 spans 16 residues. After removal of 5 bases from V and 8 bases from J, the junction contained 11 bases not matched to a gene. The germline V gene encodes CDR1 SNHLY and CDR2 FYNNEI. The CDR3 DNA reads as TGTGCCAGCAGTATGACCGGACAGGGAGGTGATTCACCCCTCCACTTT. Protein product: CASSMTGQGGDSPLHF.